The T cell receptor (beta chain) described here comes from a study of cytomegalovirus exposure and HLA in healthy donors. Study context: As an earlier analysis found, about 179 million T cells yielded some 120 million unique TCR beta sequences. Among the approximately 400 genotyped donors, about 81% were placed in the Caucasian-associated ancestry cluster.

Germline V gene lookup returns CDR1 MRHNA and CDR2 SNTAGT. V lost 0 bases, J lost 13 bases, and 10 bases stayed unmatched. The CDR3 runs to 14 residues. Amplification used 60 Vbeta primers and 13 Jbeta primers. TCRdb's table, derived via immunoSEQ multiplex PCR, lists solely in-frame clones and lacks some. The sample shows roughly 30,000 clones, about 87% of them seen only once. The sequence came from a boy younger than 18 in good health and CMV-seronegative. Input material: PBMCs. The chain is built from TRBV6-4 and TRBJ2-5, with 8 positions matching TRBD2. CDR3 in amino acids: CASSDSPGGCPMYF. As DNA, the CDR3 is TGTGCCAGCAGTGACTCGCCGGGGGGGTGCCCAATGTACTTC.